This TCR beta chain was recorded in a study of cytomegalovirus exposure and HLA in healthy donors. Trimming stripped 3 bases from V and 1 base from J, with 7 bases between. This CDR3 has 14 residues. CDR1 and CDR2 (germline): MGHDK, SYGVNS. Healthy bone marrow donors supplied every sample. PCR involved 60 Vbeta and 13 Jbeta primers. Profiling relied on immunoSEQ multiplex PCR, and the TCRdb table lists in-frame clones only, not all of them. Found here are 150,000 to 200,000 clones, around 78% of them singletons; the top ten hold about 2.1%. General study results and limits: It has been reported that TCR beta sequences accurately predicted the HLA-A and HLA-B alleles of most subjects. High specificity and sensitivity for cytomegalovirus status were reported for the classifier. Researchers reported that a few CMV-associated chains were confirmed in vitro as CMV antigen-specific.

On this clone: The antigen is undetermined.

Sequenced input: PBMCs. This TCR was sampled from a man aged 25 to 45 in good health and CMV-seronegative. V usage is TRBV25-1 and J usage is TRBJ2-4, with a tentative D call TRBD2 (5 bases). The CDR3 nucleotides read TGTGCCAGCAGTGAGGAGGATGCCAAAAACATTCAGTACTTC. It codes for CASSEEDAKNIQYF. Drawing the rest from reference TRBV25-1 and TRBJ2-4, the complete variable domain is EADIYQTPRYLVIGTGKKITLECSQTMGHDKMYWYQQDPGMELHLIHYSYGVNSTEKGDLSSESTVSRIRTEHFPLTLESARPSHTSQYLCASSEEDAKNIQYFGAGTRLSVL.